These 17 T cell receptor beta chains share one sample of origin, sequenced in a study of monozygotic twins with inflammatory bowel disease (dated by TCRdb to between 2018 and 2020). The library was obtained by 5' RACE. Sequencing instrument: Illumina HiSeq 2500. TCRdb reprocessed the reads and assigns one entry to each CDR3 protein sequence, leaving out DNA. The table for this sample lists tens of thousands of distinct CDR3 sequences. Together, the top ten hold 7.4% of the sample. Source material: blood. The receptors were sampled from a human donor with ulcerative colitis or Crohn's disease, or a healthy co-twin of an affected twin (not recorded which).

The rearrangement uses TRBV5-1 and TRBJ1-6; TCRdb lists TRBD1, though no DNA is available to test this call. The CDR3 spans 14 residues. CDR1 is SGHRS, CDR2 YFSETQ, per germline. The CDR3: CASSSQGVNSPLHF.

This sequence joins TRBV7-9 and TRBJ1-3; with no DNA, the TCRdb D assignment of TRBD1 cannot be verified. The CDR3 is 15 residues long. Per germline, CDR1 SEHNR and CDR2 FQNEAQ (reference sequence). The CDR3 region is CASSPARGAVRTIYF.

V usage is TRBV19 and J usage is TRBJ1-1. Germline lookup yields CDR1 LNHDA and CDR2 SQIVND (reference sequence). The CDR3 extends over 13 amino acids. The chain's CDR3 is CASSIGVNTEAFF.

This sequence joins TRBV5-1 and TRBJ2-5; the TCRdb call, TRBD1, lacks DNA for checking. Germline CDR1 and CDR2: SGHRS and YFSETQ. The CDR3 sequence is 15 residues long. The CDR3 reads CASTLGQGAGETQYF.

This chain connects TRBV10-3 to TRBJ2-7. This CDR3 has 13 amino acids. From germline, CDR1 is ENHRY and CDR2 SYGVKD. This chain's CDR3 is CAISGHSSYEQYF.

The rearrangement uses TRBV20-1 and TRBJ2-5. Germline CDR1 DFQATT, CDR2 SNEGSKA (reference sequence). CDR3 length: 12 amino acids. This CDR3 reads CSATGDAETQYF.

The genes are TRBV20-1 and TRBJ2-5. The CDR3 spans 15 residues. Germline V gene data show CDR1 as DFQATT and CDR2 as SNEGSKA (reference sequence). The CDR3 loop is CSARVEGQIGETQYF.

The CDR3 sequence is CASSFPGLAGPDTQYF. The chain is built from TRBV5-1 and TRBJ2-3; TCRdb outputs TRBD2, but without DNA this stays unchecked. The CDR3 runs 16 residues. Germline CDR1 and CDR2: SGHRS and YFSETQ.

This rearrangement joins TRBV25-1 to TRBJ2-2; TCRdb designates TRBD2, a call that cannot be tested without DNA. Germline assignment: CDR1 MGHDK and CDR2 SYGVNS. This CDR3 region has 14 residues. This CDR3 is CASQRGLNTGELFF.

J is TRBJ1-4 and V is TRBV7-2; lacking DNA, the TRBD1 call made by TCRdb goes unchecked. Germline CDR1 is SGHTA and CDR2 is FQGNSA. The CDR3 is made up of 15 amino acids. CDR3 amino acids: CASSEMGQGAEKLFF.

This chain joins TRBV12-3 or TRBV12-4 and TRBJ2-3; the D call of TRBD1 rests on TCRdb alone, since no DNA is present to check it. This CDR3 has 15 amino acids. CDR3 loop: CASSFGSGGTDTQYF.

This sequence joins TRBV7-2 and TRBJ2-6. The CDR3 is 13 residues long. Looked up from germline, CDR1 is SGHTA and CDR2 is FQGNSA. The CDR3 is CASSFSGANVLTF.

The rearrangement links TRBV20-1 to TRBJ2-7. Germline V gene data show CDR1 as DFQATT and CDR2 as SNEGSKA (reference sequence). The CDR3 consists of 18 residues. CDR3 loop: CSARSTQEPALSSYEQYF.

The chain has TRBV4-1 and TRBJ1-5; TCRdb reports TRBD1, a call that lacks DNA to check it against. Germline loops: CDR1 MGHRA, CDR2 YSYEKL. The length of the CDR3 is 15 residues. This chain's CDR3 is CASCQSQTGTQPQHF.

The chain joins TRBV21-1 to TRBJ1-1. TRBV21-1 is a known pseudogene. This CDR3 contains 15 residues. The CDR3 protein is CASSKEEEVNTEAFF.

The V gene is TRBV5-4, the J gene TRBJ2-7; TCRdb outputs TRBD1, but without DNA this stays unchecked. The CDR3 runs 16 residues. The germline gives CDR1 SGHNT, CDR2 YYREEE (reference sequence). The CDR3 loop reads CASSDDRGPNSYEQYF.

The genes are TRBV5-1 and TRBJ2-1; absent DNA, TCRdb's TRBD1 call cannot be checked. The CDR3 runs 16 residues. Germline V lookup: CDR1 SGHRS, CDR2 YFSETQ. CDR3: CASSLVPGSGYNEQFF.